The 7 T cell receptor beta chains below come from one sample, sequenced in a study of spatial heterogeneity in lung cancer. MiXCR, run by TCRdb on the 5' RACE reads, gives a single entry per CDR3 protein. This sample yields more than 25,000 distinct CDR3 sequences, of which roughly 5.5% are seen a single time; roughly a fifth belongs to the top ten. The time point here: blood at routine non-recurrence follow-up after resection. Without sorting, whole RNA was sequenced from tumor, nontumor lung or frozen PBMC. The sequencing here drew on PBMCs, taken at follow-up. All receptors derive from a male donor with early-stage non-small cell lung cancer.

This clonotype was seen at least ten times. The chain couples TRBV5-1 to TRBJ2-3; 11 bases line up with TRBD2. Per the germline V gene, CDR1 is SGHRS and CDR2 is YFSETQ. This CDR3 comprises 14 residues. Losses at the gene ends were 2 bases for V and 11 bases for J; bases not matched to a gene: 7. CDR3 sequence (DNA): TGCGCCAGCAGCTTCCCTATAGCGGGGGGGCTGCAGTATTTT. It codes for CASSFPIAGGLQYF. The full variable domain, in which reference TRBV5-1 and TRBJ2-3 provide the parts outside the CDR3, is KAGVTQTPRYLIKTRGQQVTLSCSPISGHRSVSWYQQTPGQGLQFLFEYFSETQRNKGNFPGRFSGRQFSNSRSEMNVSTLELGDSALYLCASSFPIAGGLQYFGPGTRLTVL.

On this clonotype: This may be a read error: a much more frequent sequence differs by one nucleotide. The chain is built from TRBV24-1 and TRBJ2-5, with a tentative D call TRBD1 (5 bases). This CDR3 spans 13 amino acids. Germline loops: CDR1 KGHDR, CDR2 SFDVKD. This CDR3 reads CATSEGPQESQYF. The DNA of the CDR3 is TGTGCCACCAGTGAGGGGCCCCAAGAGTCCCAGTACTTC.

There are a few counts of this clonotype. The junction departs from germline at one end; a sequencing error may be responsible. The chain couples TRBV13 to TRBJ2-1; the D gene is possibly TRBD1 (6 bases). The CDR3 length is 15 residues. Germline CDR1 PRHDT, CDR2 FYEKMQ (reference sequence). The CDR3 here is CASSLGHIGGDEQFF. The CDR3 nucleotides read TGTGCCAGCAGCTTAGGCCATATTGGGGGCGATGAACAGTTCTTC. Looking up the rest from reference TRBV13 and TRBJ2-1 gives the full variable domain: AAGVIQSPRHLIKEKRETATLKCYPIPRHDTVYWYQQGPGQDPQFLISFYEKMQSDKGSIPDRFSAQQFSDYHSELNMSSLELGDSALYFCASSLGHIGGDEQFFGPGTRLTVL.

This clonotype was detected many times. This chain connects TRBV15 to TRBJ2-7; TRBD2 aligns across 9 bases. Germline CDR1 and CDR2: LNHNV and YYDKDF (reference sequence). The CDR3 extends over 14 amino acids. V gave up 5 bases and J gave up 2 bases; unmatched junction bases: 4. CDR3 residues: CATSARLAAYEQYV. CDR3 nucleotides: TGTGCCACCAGCGCGAGACTAGCGGCCTACGAGCAGTACGTC.

This clonotype was seen ten or more times. This chain uses TRBV18 with TRBJ2-7; no definite D call. The CDR3 runs to 14 residues. V lost 3 bases, J lost 0 bases, and 9 bases lay in between. Per germline, CDR1 KGHSH and CDR2 LQKENI. The CDR3 region has the DNA TGTGCCAGCTCACCTACACGGAGCTCCTACGAGCAGTACTTC. Its translation is CASSPTRSSYEQYF.

The CDR3 protein is CASSLRLGARDEQFF. CDR3 coding DNA: TGTGCCAGCAGTTTGCGATTAGGGGCTCGTGATGAGCAGTTCTTC. The chain has TRBV12-3 or TRBV12-4 and TRBJ2-1, with TRBD1 as a possible D gene (5 bases). This CDR3 is built from 15 residues. Trimming shortened V by 3 bases and J by 8 bases, and 17 bases separated the two germline ends.

The rearrangement joins TRBV7-9 to TRBJ2-7, with 9 nucleotides matching TRBD1. The CDR3 length is 16 residues. Germline values: CDR1 SEHNR, CDR2 FQNEAQ (reference sequence). J was trimmed by 6 bases and V by 4 bases; bases with no gene match: 13. The CDR3: CASSSSGGTGNLEQYF. The CDR3 DNA is TGTGCCAGCAGCTCAAGTGGAGGGACAGGGAATCTCGAGCAGTACTTC.